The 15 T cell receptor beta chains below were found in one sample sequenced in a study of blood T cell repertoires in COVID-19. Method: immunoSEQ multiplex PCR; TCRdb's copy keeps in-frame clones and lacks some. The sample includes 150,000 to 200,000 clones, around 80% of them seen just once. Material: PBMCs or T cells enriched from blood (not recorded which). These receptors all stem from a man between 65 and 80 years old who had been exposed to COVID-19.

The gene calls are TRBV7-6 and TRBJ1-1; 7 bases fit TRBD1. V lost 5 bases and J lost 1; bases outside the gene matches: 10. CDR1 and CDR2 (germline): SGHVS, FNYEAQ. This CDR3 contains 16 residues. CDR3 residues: CASSHRQGSTNTEAFF. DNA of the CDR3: TGTGCCAGCAGCCATCGACAGGGTTCTACGAACACTGAAGCTTTCTTT.

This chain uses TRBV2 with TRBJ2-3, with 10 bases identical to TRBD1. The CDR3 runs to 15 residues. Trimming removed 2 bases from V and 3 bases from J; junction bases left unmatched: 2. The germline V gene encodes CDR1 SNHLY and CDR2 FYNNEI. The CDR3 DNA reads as TGTGCCAGCAGTGAACGGGACAGGGGTACAGATACGCAGTATTTT. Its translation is CASSERDRGTDTQYF.

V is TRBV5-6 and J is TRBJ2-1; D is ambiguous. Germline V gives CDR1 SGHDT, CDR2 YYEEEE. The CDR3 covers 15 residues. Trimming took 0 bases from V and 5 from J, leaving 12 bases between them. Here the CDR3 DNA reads TGTGCCAGCAGCTTGGCCCCGACTCCCGACAATGAGCAGTTCTTC. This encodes CASSLAPTPDNEQFF.

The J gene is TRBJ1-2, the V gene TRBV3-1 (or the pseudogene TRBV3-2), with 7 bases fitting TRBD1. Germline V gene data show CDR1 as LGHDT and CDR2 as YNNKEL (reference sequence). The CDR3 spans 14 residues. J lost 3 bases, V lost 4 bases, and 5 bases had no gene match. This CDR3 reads CASSRQGGDYGYTF. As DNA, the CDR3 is TGTGCCAGCAGCCGACAGGGAGGAGACTATGGCTACACCTTC.

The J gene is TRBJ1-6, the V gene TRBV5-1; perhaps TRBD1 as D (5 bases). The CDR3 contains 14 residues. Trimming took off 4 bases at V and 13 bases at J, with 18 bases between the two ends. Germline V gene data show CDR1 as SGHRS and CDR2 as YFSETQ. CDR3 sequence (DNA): TGCGCCAGCAGCGCTGGGCGGGGCAGGGAGCCCCTCCACTTT. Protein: CASSAGRGREPLHF.

This CDR3 is CATTSVGGRSGNTIYF. The CDR3 nucleotides read TGTGCCACCACCTCAGTGGGGGGAAGGTCTGGAAACACCATATATTTT. The V gene is TRBV15, the J gene TRBJ1-3, with D possibly being TRBD1 (5 bases). V shed 7 bases and J shed 1 base, with 17 bases lying between them. The germline gives CDR1 LNHNV, CDR2 YYDKDF (reference sequence). The CDR3 runs 16 residues. The full variable domain, with the rest looked up from reference TRBV15 and TRBJ1-3, is DAMVIQNPRYQVTQFGKPVTLSCSQTLNHNVMYWYQQKSSQAPKLLFHYYDKDFNNEADTPDNFQSRRPNTSFCFLDIRSPGLGDTAMYLCATTSVGGRSGNTIYFGEGSWLTVV.

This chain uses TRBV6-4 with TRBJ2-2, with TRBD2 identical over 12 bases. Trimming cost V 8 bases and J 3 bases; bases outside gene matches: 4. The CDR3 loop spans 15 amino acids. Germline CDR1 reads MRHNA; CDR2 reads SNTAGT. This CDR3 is CASRRLAGDTGELFF. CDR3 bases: TGTGCCAGCCGTAGACTAGCGGGGGACACCGGGGAGCTGTTTTTT.

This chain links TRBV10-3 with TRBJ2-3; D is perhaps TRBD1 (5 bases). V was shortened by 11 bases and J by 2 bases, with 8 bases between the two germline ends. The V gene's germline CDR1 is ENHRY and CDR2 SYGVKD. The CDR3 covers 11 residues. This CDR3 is CAAGPTDTQYF. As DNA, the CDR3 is TGTGCCGCAGGGCCCACAGATACGCAGTATTTT.

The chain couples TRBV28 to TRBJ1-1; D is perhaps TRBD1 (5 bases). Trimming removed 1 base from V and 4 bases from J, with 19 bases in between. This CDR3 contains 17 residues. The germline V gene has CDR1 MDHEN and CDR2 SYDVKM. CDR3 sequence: CASSLSFGIGGGTEAFF. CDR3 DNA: TGTGCCAGCAGTTTATCTTTCGGGATCGGGGGTGGCACTGAAGCTTTCTTT. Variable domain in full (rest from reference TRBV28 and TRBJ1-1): DVKVTQSSRYLVKRTGEKVFLECVQDMDHENMFWYRQDPGLGLRLIYFSYDVKMKEKGDIPEGYSVSREKKERFSLILESASTNQTSMYLCASSLSFGIGGGTEAFFGQGTRLTVV.

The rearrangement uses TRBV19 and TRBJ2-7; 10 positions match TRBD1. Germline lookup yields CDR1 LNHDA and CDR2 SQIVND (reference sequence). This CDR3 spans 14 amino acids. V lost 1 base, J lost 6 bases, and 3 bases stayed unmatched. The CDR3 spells CASSIGGQGSEQYF. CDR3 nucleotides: TGTGCCAGTAGTATAGGGGGACAGGGGAGCGAGCAGTACTTC.

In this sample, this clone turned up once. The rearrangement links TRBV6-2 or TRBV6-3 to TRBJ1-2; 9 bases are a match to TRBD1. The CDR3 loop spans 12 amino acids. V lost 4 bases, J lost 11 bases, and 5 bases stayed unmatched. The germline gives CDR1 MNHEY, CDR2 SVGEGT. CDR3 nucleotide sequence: TGTGCCAGCAGTTTCCGGGACAGGGAATACACCTTC. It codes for CASSFRDREYTF.

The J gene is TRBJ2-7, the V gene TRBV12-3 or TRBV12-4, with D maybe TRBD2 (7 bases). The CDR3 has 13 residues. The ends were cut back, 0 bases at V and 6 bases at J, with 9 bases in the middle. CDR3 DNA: TGTGCCAGCAGTTTAGCGGGGGGGCCCGAGCAGTACTTC. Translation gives CASSLAGGPEQYF.

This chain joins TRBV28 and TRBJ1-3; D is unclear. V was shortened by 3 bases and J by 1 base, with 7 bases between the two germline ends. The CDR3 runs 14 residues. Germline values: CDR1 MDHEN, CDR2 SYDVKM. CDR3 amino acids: CASSFSRSGNTIYF. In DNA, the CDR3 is TGTGCCAGCAGTTTTTCCAGATCTGGAAACACCATATATTTT.

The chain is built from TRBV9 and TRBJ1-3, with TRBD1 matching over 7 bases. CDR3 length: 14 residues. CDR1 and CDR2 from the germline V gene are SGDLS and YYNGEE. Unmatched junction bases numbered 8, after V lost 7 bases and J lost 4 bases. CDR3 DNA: TGTGCCAGCGACGCTACAGGGGCGGGAAACACCATATATTTT. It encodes CASDATGAGNTIYF. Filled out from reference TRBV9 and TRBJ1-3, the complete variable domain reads DSGVTQTPKHLITATGQRVTLRCSPRSGDLSVYWYQQSLDQGLQFLIQYYNGEERAKGNILERFSAQQFPDLHSELNLSSLELGDSALYFCASDATGAGNTIYFGEGSWLTVV.

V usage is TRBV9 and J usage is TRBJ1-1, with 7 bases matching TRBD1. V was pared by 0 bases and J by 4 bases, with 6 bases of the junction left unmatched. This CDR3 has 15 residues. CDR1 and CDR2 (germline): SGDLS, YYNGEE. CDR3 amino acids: CASSVAQDRVTEAFF. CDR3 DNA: TGTGCCAGCAGCGTAGCCCAAGACAGGGTCACTGAAGCTTTCTTT. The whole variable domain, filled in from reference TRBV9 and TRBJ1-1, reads DSGVTQTPKHLITATGQRVTLRCSPRSGDLSVYWYQQSLDQGLQFLIQYYNGEERAKGNILERFSAQQFPDLHSELNLSSLELGDSALYFCASSVAQDRVTEAFFGQGTRLTVV.